These T cell receptor beta chains were read from a single sample in a study of blood T cell repertoires in COVID-19. Assay: immunoSEQ multiplex PCR; the TCRdb copy retains only in-frame clones and omits some. The sample contains approximately 93,000 clones, roughly three quarters of which appear only once. Sequenced sample: peripheral blood. The receptors derive from a woman of 80 years or more with acute or convalescent COVID-19. The CDR3 runs from the conserved cysteine through the conserved F or W. The D gene is left open where the match is weak. Clone size appears in some rows only: once, few, many, or a class for an expanded clone.

CDR3nt	CDR3aa	abundance	d_gene	len	v_gene	j_gene
TGTGCCAGCAGCTTGGACAGGGTTGGGAGGGGTAACTATGGCTACACCTTC	CASSLDRVGRGNYGYTF	few	.	17	TRBV5-4	TRBJ1-2
TGTGCCAGCTGTCCGGGACAGGGGCGCCGGGGTAATTCACCCCTCCACTTT	CASCPGQGRRGNSPLHF	.	TRBD1	17	TRBV2	TRBJ1-6
TGTGCCAGCAGTGAACAGGGAAGTTCGGACACTGAAGCTTTCTTT	CASSEQGSSDTEAFF	.	.	15	TRBV2	TRBJ1-1
TGCGCCAGCAGGCAAAGCGTTTTAGCGGGTGATGAGCAGTTCTTC	CASRQSVLAGDEQFF	.	TRBD2	15	TRBV4-1	TRBJ2-1
TGTGCCAGTTTGGCCCAGGGGTACAACTATGGCTACACCTTC	CASLAQGYNYGYTF	few	.	14	TRBV28	TRBJ1-2
TGTGCCAGTAGTATACAGGCCAGATTCTCTGGAAACACCATATATTTT	CASSIQARFSGNTIYF	.	.	16	TRBV19	TRBJ1-3
TGCGCCAGCAGCTCGGGACAGGGCGGCTACAATGAGCAGTTCTTC	CASSSGQGGYNEQFF	few	TRBD1	15	TRBV5-1	TRBJ2-1
TGTGCCAGCAGAACCCATGGAGGAGGGTTGAACACTGAAGCTTTCTTT	CASRTHGGGLNTEAFF	.	.	16	TRBV2	TRBJ1-1
TGCGCCAGCAGCCTCGGGACAGGGACCGTTTACTCTGGAAACACCATATATTTT	CASSLGTGTVYSGNTIYF	.	TRBD1	18	TRBV4-1	TRBJ1-3
TGTGCCAGCAGAGACAGGGGGTTTAACACTGAAGCTTTCTTT	CASRDRGFNTEAFF	.	TRBD1	14	TRBV28	TRBJ1-1
TGCAGCGTTGAAGCTCCAGTGTGGGCTTATGGCTACACCTTC	CSVEAPVWAYGYTF	few	.	14	TRBV29-1	TRBJ1-2
TGTGCCAGCAGCCTCACAGGGAGACTCACAGATACGCAGTATTTT	CASSLTGRLTDTQYF	.	.	15	TRBV5-6	TRBJ2-3
TGTGCCAGCAGCTTAGAACAAAACTATGGCTACACCTTC	CASSLEQNYGYTF	.	.	13	TRBV7-2	TRBJ1-2
TGTGCCAGCAGTCTTAGCACAGATACGCAGTATTTT	CASSLSTDTQYF	.	.	12	TRBV12-3/TRBV12-4	TRBJ2-3
TGTGCCTGGAGTGTACAAGCGGGGGCCTACGAGCAGTACTTC	CAWSVQAGAYEQYF	few	TRBD2	14	TRBV30	TRBJ2-7
TGTGCCACCCGACAGAGAACGAACACTGAAGCTTTCTTT	CATRQRTNTEAFF	.	.	13	TRBV6-5	TRBJ1-1
TGCGCCAGCCGTCGGGATGGACCTAATGAAAAACTGTTTTTT	CASRRDGPNEKLFF	.	.	14	TRBV5-1	TRBJ1-4
TGTGCCAGCAGCTGGGGCGGGAGGGCCTCCTACAATGAGCAGTTCTTC	CASSWGGRASYNEQFF	once	TRBD2	16	TRBV5-4	TRBJ2-1
TGTGCCACTCAGAGGGATCTCTCCTACAATGAGCAGTTCTTC	CATQRDLSYNEQFF	.	.	14	TRBV19	TRBJ2-1
TGTGCCAGCAGTGTAAACAGGGGGTCCGAGCAGTACTTC	CASSVNRGSEQYF	.	TRBD1	13	TRBV2	TRBJ2-7
TGTGCCAGCAGTGACCTGGCGGGGGAAGACACAGATACGCAGTATTTT	CASSDLAGEDTDTQYF	.	TRBD2	16	TRBV6-4	TRBJ2-3
TGTGCCTGGAGTGTACTGAGCGGGCGACGTAGCGAGCAGTACTTC	CAWSVLSGRRSEQYF	.	.	15	TRBV30	TRBJ2-7
TGTGCCACCCTTCTGGGGGGTCAGCCCCAGCATTTT	CATLLGGQPQHF	.	.	12	TRBV28	TRBJ1-5
TGTGCCAGCAGTTTTACCGGGACAGAAGCTTTCTTT	CASSFTGTEAFF	.	.	12	TRBV6-2/TRBV6-3	TRBJ1-1
TGTGCCAGCCACGCCGGGAAAAACAGGGTAACTGAAGCTTTCTTT	CASHAGKNRVTEAFF	.	.	15	TRBV27	TRBJ1-1
TGTGCCACCAGCAGAGGACAGGGGGCACACACTGAAGCTTTCTTT	CATSRGQGAHTEAFF	.	TRBD1	15	TRBV15	TRBJ1-1
TGTGCCTGGAGCAGGGGAAACACCATATATTTT	CAWSRGNTIYF	few	.	11	TRBV30	TRBJ1-3
TGTGCCAGCAGCCCAAGTGGGAACAGGGTGTCCGGGGAGCTGTTTTTT	CASSPSGNRVSGELFF	few	.	16	TRBV4-2	TRBJ2-2
TGTGCCAGCAGTGGAGCGGGAGTGGGATACGAGCAGTACTTC	CASSGAGVGYEQYF	.	TRBD2	14	TRBV2	TRBJ2-7
TGTGCCAGCAACAAAGCGGGGGGCCTCACAGATACGCAGTATTTT	CASNKAGGLTDTQYF	.	TRBD2	15	TRBV5-4	TRBJ2-3
TGTGCCAGCAGCCCCAACACAGGGGGCTCTGGAAACACCATATATTTT	CASSPNTGGSGNTIYF	many	TRBD1	16	TRBV7-8	TRBJ1-3
TGTGCCAGCAGTCCCAGGACAGGGACCAATTCACCCCTCCACTTT	CASSPRTGTNSPLHF	few	TRBD1	15	TRBV27	TRBJ1-6
TGTGCCAGCACCGGGACAGGGGTTTACGAGCAGTACTTC	CASTGTGVYEQYF	.	TRBD1	13	TRBV28	TRBJ2-7
TGTGCCAGCAGTTATCAGGGACAGGGTCTCTACGAGCAGTACTTC	CASSYQGQGLYEQYF	.	TRBD1	15	TRBV6-2/TRBV6-3	TRBJ2-7
TGTGCCAGCAGCCCCAGACACCCCTACGAGCAGTACTTC	CASSPRHPYEQYF	.	.	13	TRBV7-6	TRBJ2-7
TGTGCCAGCAGTTACTCAGCATTTACGGGGTCGGAGACCCAGTACTTC	CASSYSAFTGSETQYF	few	.	16	TRBV6-5	TRBJ2-5
TGCAGCGTTGGGCAGGGGGCTTATAATGAAAAACTGTTTTTT	CSVGQGAYNEKLFF	.	TRBD1	14	TRBV29-1	TRBJ1-4